This T cell receptor (beta chain) was sequenced in a study of shared clonotypes between healthy human individuals. Points from the study as a whole: Generation probabilities were higher for clonotypes shared across all four sorted-subset donors than for unshared ones. Approximately 4.5% was the fraction of naive CD4 clonotypes found shared across a few donors.

A few counts support this clone. Its antigen is as yet unknown. At one end, the junction sequence differs from germline, possibly due to a read error. Researchers ran the assay at a deep level. TCRdb's table, derived via immunoSEQ multiplex PCR, lists solely in-frame clones and lacks some. The data contain roughly 760,000 clones, 74% of them seen just once; the ten biggest clones take up approximately 1.8%. CDR1 is MDHEN and CDR2 is SYDVKM in the germline V gene. CDR3 length: 12 residues. Donation came from healthy HIV-negative adults that had no recent acute infections or vaccinations. The receptor's source is a woman younger than 45 in good health. Sequences were obtained from memory CD4+ T cells sorted from blood. The sample's subset: CD45RA-negative fraction. The J gene is TRBJ2-7, the V gene TRBV28; TRBD2 matches 7 bases. The CDR3 sequence: CASSLGAGRRLF. The CDR3 nucleotides read TGTGCCAGCAGTTTAGGAGCGGGAAGGAGATTGTTC.